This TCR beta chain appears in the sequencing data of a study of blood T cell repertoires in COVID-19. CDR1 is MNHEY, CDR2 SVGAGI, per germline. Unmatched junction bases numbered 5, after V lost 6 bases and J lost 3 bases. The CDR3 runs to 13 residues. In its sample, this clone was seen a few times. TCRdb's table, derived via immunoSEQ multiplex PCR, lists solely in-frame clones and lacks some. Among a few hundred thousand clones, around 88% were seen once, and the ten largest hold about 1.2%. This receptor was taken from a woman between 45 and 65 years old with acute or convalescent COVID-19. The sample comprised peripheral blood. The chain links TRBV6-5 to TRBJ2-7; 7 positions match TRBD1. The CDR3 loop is CASRFNRGYEQYV. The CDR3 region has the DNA TGTGCCAGCAGATTTAACAGGGGCTACGAGCAGTACGTC.